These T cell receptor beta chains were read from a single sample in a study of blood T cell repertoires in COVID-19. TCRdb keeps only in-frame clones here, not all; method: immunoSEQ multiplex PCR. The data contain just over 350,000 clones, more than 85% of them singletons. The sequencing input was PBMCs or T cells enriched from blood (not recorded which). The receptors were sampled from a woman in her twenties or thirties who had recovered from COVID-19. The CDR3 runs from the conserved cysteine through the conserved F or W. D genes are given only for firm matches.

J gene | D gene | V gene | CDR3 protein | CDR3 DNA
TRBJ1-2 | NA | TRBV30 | CAWSGGSSVGYTF | TGTGCCTGGAGTGGAGGGTCCTCGGTTGGCTACACCTTC
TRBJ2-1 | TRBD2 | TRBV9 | CASSVESGGMSSYNEQFF | TGTGCCAGCAGCGTAGAGAGCGGGGGGATGAGCTCCTACAATGAGCAGTTCTTC
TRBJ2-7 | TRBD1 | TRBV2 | CARRPGGASYEQYF | TGTGCCAGGCGCCCAGGGGGAGCATCCTACGAGCAGTACTTC
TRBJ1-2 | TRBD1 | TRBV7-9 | CASSLGQAAAYGYTF | TGTGCCAGCAGCTTGGGACAGGCGGCCGCCTATGGCTACACCTTC
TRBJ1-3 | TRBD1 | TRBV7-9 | CASSLGRTGTFSGNTIYF | TGTGCCAGCAGCTTAGGTCGGACAGGAACGTTCTCTGGAAACACCATATATTTT
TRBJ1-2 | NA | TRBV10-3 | CAISESLGGGYGYTF | TGTGCCATCAGTGAGTCATTGGGGGGAGGCTATGGCTACACCTTC
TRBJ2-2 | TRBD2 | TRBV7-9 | CASSLDASGNTGELFF | TGTGCCAGCAGCTTAGATGCTAGCGGAAACACCGGGGAGCTGTTTTTT
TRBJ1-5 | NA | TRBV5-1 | CASSLEGLRNQPQHF | TGCGCCAGCAGCTTGGAGGGGTTACGCAATCAGCCCCAGCATTTT
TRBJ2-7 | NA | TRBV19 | CASSKGDWTYEQYF | TGTGCCAGTAGTAAGGGGGATTGGACCTACGAGCAGTACTTC
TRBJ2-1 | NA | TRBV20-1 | CSARGGREQFF | TGCAGTGCTAGAGGGGGGCGTGAGCAGTTCTTC
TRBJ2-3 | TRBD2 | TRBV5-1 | CASSTGTSGEDTQYF | TGCGCCAGCAGCACCGGGACTAGCGGAGAGGATACGCAGTATTTT
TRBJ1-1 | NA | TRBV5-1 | CASNPGGGRNTEAFF | TGCGCCAGCAACCCGGGGGGAGGAAGGAACACTGAAGCTTTCTTT
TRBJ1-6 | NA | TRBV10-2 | CASSVGPSQSPLHF | TGCGCCAGCAGTGTGGGTCCTTCACAGTCACCCCTCCACTTT
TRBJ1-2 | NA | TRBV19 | CASTGGGGLYGYTF | TGTGCCAGTACGGGTGGGGGCGGCCTCTATGGCTACACCTTC
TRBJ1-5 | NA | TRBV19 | CASSIGARGNQPQHF | TGTGCCAGTAGTATAGGGGCTCGGGGGAATCAGCCCCAGCATTTT